The clone carrying this T cell receptor beta chain was observed a handful of times. In the study's own analysis: Estimates of nucleated cell counts were drawn from the amplification of reference gene primers. Method: immunoSEQ multiplex PCR; TCRdb's copy keeps in-frame clones and lacks some. That table is the source of V, J and clone size, and D and trimming were worked out from the DNA. The sample records about 46,000 clones, around nine tenths being singletons. These data come from a study of blood T cell repertoires in COVID-19. Overall study: Samples of COVID-19 (acute and convalescent) were obtained from the United States, Italy and Spain. T cells, B-cell-depleted T cells, or PBMCs provided the cDNA or gDNA that served as material.

Germline loops: CDR1 MNHEY, CDR2 SVGAGI. With 4 bases removed from V and 4 bases from J, the gap between germline ends came to 10 bases. The CDR3 has 13 residues. This rearrangement joins TRBV6-5 to TRBJ1-2; D not resolved. The sample consisted of peripheral blood. The sequence derives from a human donor with active COVID-19. The donor label of this sample is uncertain. The CDR3 DNA sequence: TGTGCCAGCAGTTGGGCGGCGGGCTATGGCTACACCTTC. It is translated as CASSWAAGYGYTF.